These 20 T cell receptor beta chains were sequenced from one sample in a study of blood T cell repertoires in COVID-19. Some clones are missing from TCRdb's copy, which holds only in-frame ones; the method was immunoSEQ multiplex PCR. The table has about 70,000 clones, 70% to 90% seen once; the top ten hold approximately 12%. The sample was peripheral blood. The receptors stem from a human donor in a cohort sampled during active COVID-19.

V is TRBV29-1 and J is TRBJ1-2, with TRBD1 matching over 10 bases. This CDR3 has 18 residues. The trim removed 1 base at V and 0 bases at J, leaving 11 bases unmatched. Germline loops: CDR1 SQVTM, CDR2 ANQGSEA. For the CDR3, the DNA is TGCAGCGTTGAAGTCCTGGGACAGGGGTTGTGGGCTAACTATGGCTACACCTTC. It is translated as CSVEVLGQGLWANYGYTF.

The V call is TRBV28, the J call TRBJ1-1; 8 nucleotides align to TRBD1. The CDR3 runs 13 residues. Germline V CDR1 and CDR2: MDHEN, SYDVKM. J gave up 3 bases and V 6 bases, and 3 bases lay outside the gene matches. The chain's CDR3 is CASSSGQDTEAFF. The CDR3 region has the DNA TGTGCCAGCAGCTCGGGACAGGACACTGAAGCTTTCTTT.

The chain combines TRBV7-9 with TRBJ2-2; 10 bases match TRBD1. CDR1 and CDR2 (germline): SEHNR, FQNEAQ (reference sequence). This CDR3 comprises 16 residues. The V segment lost 7 bases and the J segment 3 bases; nucleotides outside the gene matches: 8. The CDR3 bases are TGTGCCAGCAAAGCAGCCGGGACAGGGGACACCGGGGAGCTGTTTTTT. It is translated as CASKAAGTGDTGELFF.

V gene TRBV18 combines with J gene TRBJ1-2; 10 bases agree with TRBD1. The V gene's germline CDR1 is KGHSH and CDR2 LQKENI. V lost 6 bases and J lost 8; bases outside the gene matches: 18. CDR3 length: 17 residues. Here the CDR3 reads CASSGPGQGSKRSGYTF. The CDR3, as DNA: TGTGCCAGCTCGGGACCGGGACAGGGGTCTAAGAGGAGCGGCTACACCTTC.

This clone has just one count. The chain uses TRBV19 and TRBJ2-1; the match to TRBD1 covers 7 bases. The germline V gene encodes CDR1 LNHDA and CDR2 SQIVND (reference sequence). The CDR3 runs 16 residues. The J segment lost 0 bases and the V segment lost 2 bases, leaving 4 bases of the junction unmatched. In DNA form, the CDR3 reads TGTGCCAGTAGTATACCGGGACAGAGCTCCTACAATGAGCAGTTCTTC. Its protein is CASSIPGQSSYNEQFF.

The sample holds a few counts of this clone. The V and J genes are TRBV6-2 or TRBV6-3 and TRBJ2-5; the match to TRBD1 covers 7 bases. V gave up 2 bases and J gave up 5 bases; unmatched junction bases: 8. The CDR3 is 15 amino acids. The germline CDR1 and CDR2 sequences are MNHEY and SVGEGT. Written as DNA, the CDR3 is TGTGCCAGCAGTTACGGGACAGACGGTGGGGAGACCCAGTACTTC. Its protein product is CASSYGTDGGETQYF.

This clone was seen only once. The V and J genes are TRBV18 and TRBJ2-5; D gene unclear. The CDR3 covers 12 residues. The ends were cut back, 2 bases at V and 5 bases at J, with 6 bases in the middle. From germline, CDR1 is KGHSH and CDR2 LQKENI. The CDR3 is CASSPWQETQYF. In DNA form, the CDR3 reads TGTGCCAGCTCACCATGGCAGGAGACCCAGTACTTC.

In this sample, this clone turned up once. The V gene is TRBV7-2, the J gene TRBJ2-1, with 7 bases lining up with TRBD2. Germline V CDR1 and CDR2: SGHTA, FQGNSA. This CDR3 has 14 residues. J gave up 7 bases and V 7 bases, and 10 bases lay outside the gene matches. CDR3 sequence reads: CASTRADGGNEQFF. The DNA of the CDR3 is TGTGCCAGCACTAGAGCGGACGGGGGGAATGAGCAGTTCTTC.

The gene calls are TRBV18 and TRBJ2-1, with 8 bases aligning to TRBD1. The V segment lost 3 bases and the J segment 7 bases; nucleotides outside the gene matches: 11. In germline, CDR1 is KGHSH, CDR2 LQKENI. The CDR3 extends over 16 amino acids. This chain's CDR3 is CASSPVDRDRNNEQFF. Written as DNA, the CDR3 is TGTGCCAGCTCACCGGTCGACCGGGACAGGAATAATGAGCAGTTCTTC.

The CDR3 sequence is CASSSSGLAGNEQFF. The CDR3 DNA follows: TGTGCCAGCAGTTCGTCTGGACTAGCGGGGAATGAGCAGTTCTTC. The V and J genes are TRBV2 and TRBJ2-1, with 12 positions matching TRBD2. The CDR3 is 15 amino acids. CDR1 is SNHLY, CDR2 FYNNEI, per germline. The V and J ends lost 5 bases and 7 bases, in that order; junction bases with no gene match: 6.

The rearrangement links TRBV7-2 to TRBJ2-7; 8 bases agree with TRBD2. The J segment lost 5 bases and the V segment lost 0 bases, leaving 9 bases of the junction unmatched. This CDR3 comprises 16 residues. The germline gives CDR1 SGHTA, CDR2 FQGNSA. CDR3 DNA: TGTGCCAGCAGCTTAGCGGCGGGGGGACGCCCTGACGAGCAGTACTTC. Translated: CASSLAAGGRPDEQYF.

This clone occurred once. V gene TRBV12-5 combines with J gene TRBJ2-1, with a weak D call TRBD2 (6 bases). Trimming pared 5 bases from V and 6 bases from J, leaving 14 bases between. CDR3 length: 14 amino acids. Germline V gene sequence: CDR1 LGHNT, CDR2 FRNRAP. The chain's CDR3 is CASGTGTHGNEQFF. DNA for the CDR3: TGTGCTAGTGGTACCGGGACTCATGGCAATGAGCAGTTCTTC.

The chain couples TRBV2 to TRBJ2-7; maybe TRBD1 (6 bases). V was clipped by 10 bases and J by 5 bases, with 18 bases between them. Per germline, CDR1 SNHLY and CDR2 FYNNEI. This CDR3 contains 13 residues. CDR3 protein: CAISRNRDHEQYF. Here the CDR3 DNA reads TGTGCCATAAGCCGGAACAGGGACCACGAGCAGTACTTC.

The chain uses TRBV19 and TRBJ1-2, with 11 bases fitting TRBD1. Trimming at V came to 2 bases and at J to 8 bases, leaving 13 bases not matched to a gene. The CDR3 extends over 17 amino acids. CDR1 and CDR2 from the germline V gene are LNHDA and SQIVND (reference sequence). The CDR3 DNA reads TGTGCCAGTAGTATAAATTTTGGACAGGGGGCCGTGAGCGGCTACACCTTC. This translates into CASSINFGQGAVSGYTF.

V usage is TRBV19 and J usage is TRBJ2-3; D perhaps matches TRBD2 (5 bases). The V gene lost 6 bases and the J gene lost 1 base, with 17 bases spanning the gap. In germline, CDR1 is LNHDA, CDR2 SQIVND (reference sequence). The CDR3 has 16 amino acids. CDR3 residues: CASSPSGMGGTDTQYF. CDR3 nucleotides: TGTGCCAGTAGCCCCTCGGGGATGGGTGGCACAGATACGCAGTATTTT. Supplemented by reference TRBV19 and TRBJ2-3, the full variable domain reads DGGITQSPKYLFRKEGQNVTLSCEQNLNHDAMYWYRQDPGQGLRLIYYSQIVNDFQKGDIAEGYSVSREKKESFPLTVTSAQKNPTAFYLCASSPSGMGGTDTQYFGPGTRLTVL.

The J gene is TRBJ2-5, the V gene TRBV19, with TRBD2 as a possible D gene (8 bases). This CDR3 spans 16 amino acids. V was trimmed by 6 bases and J by 4 bases, leaving 21 bases between them. Germline V gene data show CDR1 as LNHDA and CDR2 as SQIVND (reference sequence). CDR3 protein: CASSNEGAGGLETQYF. CDR3 coding DNA: TGTGCCAGTAGCAACGAGGGGGCGGGGGGTCTAGAGACCCAGTACTTC.

The genes are TRBV2 and TRBJ1-1, with 9 bases that match TRBD1. Looked up from germline, CDR1 is SNHLY and CDR2 is FYNNEI. CDR3 length: 15 residues. Trimming removed 10 bases from V and 7 bases from J; junction bases left unmatched: 16. This CDR3 is CATKRGTGSFDEAFF. For the CDR3, the DNA is TGTGCCACCAAAAGGGGGACAGGGTCCTTTGATGAAGCTTTCTTT.

The chain is built from TRBV6-5 and TRBJ2-7; 7 bases match TRBD1. The ends lost 0 bases at V and 5 bases at J; junction bases unmatched: 7. The CDR3 loop spans 15 amino acids. Germline V gene lookup returns CDR1 MNHEY and CDR2 SVGAGI. The CDR3 sequence is CASSYSPGGVDEQYF. The CDR3, as DNA: TGTGCCAGCAGTTACTCCCCAGGGGGAGTGGACGAGCAGTACTTC.

The chain links TRBV30 to TRBJ2-4, with 8 bases that match TRBD1. The CDR3 has 12 amino acids. Germline V gives CDR1 GTSNPN, CDR2 SVGIG (reference sequence). The DNA for the CDR3 is TGTCCCCGAACGGACAGGGAAAACATTCAGTACTTC. Protein sequence: CPRTDRENIQYF.

The CDR3 here is CASSGGTGRSLEQYF. CDR3 bases: TGTGCCAGCAGCGGCGGGACAGGGAGATCCCTCGAGCAGTACTTC. V usage is TRBV5-6 and J usage is TRBJ2-7; TRBD1 agrees at 9 bases. Germline CDR1 and CDR2: SGHDT and YYEEEE. The length of the CDR3 is 15 residues. The ends lost 4 bases at V and 6 bases at J; junction bases unmatched: 11. Full variable domain (rest looked up from reference TRBV5-6 and TRBJ2-7): DAGVTQSPTHLIKTRGQQVTLRCSPKSGHDTVSWYQQALGQGPQFIFQYYEEEERQRGNFPDRFSGHQFPNYSSELNVNALLLGDSALYLCASSGGTGRSLEQYFGPGTRLTVT.